This paragraph covers one T cell receptor (beta chain) sequence. Compared with germline, one end of the junction differs, possibly owing to a read error. The germline V gene encodes CDR1 SQVTM and CDR2 ANQGSEA. The CDR3 is made up of 14 amino acids. According to the study, TCR beta libraries were built with iRepertoire HTBI primers and CDR3-region Arm-PCR. Each CDR3 protein is one row after TCRdb ran MiXCR on the multiplex PCR reads. The sample records 650,000 to 700,000 distinct CDR3 sequences, 30% being singletons. Documented time point: persistent/refractory GD, antithyroid drugs over 5 years with positive TRAb. Extracted RNA from PBMCs served as the source of the TCR library. The data were obtained in a study of regulatory T cells in long-lasting Graves disease.

The input for sequencing was peripheral blood mononuclear cells (PBMCs), taken when the disease was refractory, from a patient treated with antithyroid drugs. The rearrangement uses TRBV29-1 and TRBJ2-3; 7 bases line up with TRBD2. The TCR was taken from a female donor with Graves disease. The CDR3 bases are TGCTGCGTACAGGTGATGGGGGGGACAGATACGCAGTATTTT. Its translation: CCVQVMGGTDTQYF.